The 7 T cell receptor beta chains reported below all come from one sample, sequenced in a study of T cells in Graves' hyperthyroidism and ophthalmopathy. RNA transcripts served as the template for amplifying TCR beta CDR3 regions. Initially, a first-round RT-PCR of the TCR CDR3 employed the HTBI primer set. In TCRdb, the multiplex PCR reads were re-called with MiXCR into one record per CDR3 protein. This table has approximately 210,000 distinct CDR3 sequences, 17% appearing once. Material: blood. The receptors derive from a middle-aged man with Graves' hyperthyroidism.

In its sample, this clonotype was seen a few times. The chain has TRBV6-1 and TRBJ2-7, with 8 bases identical to TRBD2. CDR3 length equals 14 residues. V lost 6 bases and J lost 3; bases outside the gene matches: 7. CDR1 is MNHNS and CDR2 is SASEGT in the germline V gene. The CDR3 DNA reads as TGTGCCAGCAGCCAGGGGACTAGGCGCTACGAGCAGTACTTC. This encodes CASSQGTRRYEQYF.

The V gene is TRBV6-1, the J gene TRBJ2-1, with TRBD2 matching 8 bases. V lost 2 bases to trimming and J lost 5 bases; unmatched junction nucleotides: 8. The CDR3 is 16 amino acids. Per germline, CDR1 MNHNS and CDR2 SASEGT. The CDR3 DNA sequence: TGTGCCAGCAGTGAAATGGCGGTAGCGGGGAACAATGAGCAGTTCTTC. It yields the protein CASSEMAVAGNNEQFF.

There are many counts of this clonotype. The chain joins TRBV7-9 to TRBJ2-2, with a tentative D call TRBD2 (6 bases). Germline V gene lookup returns CDR1 SEHNR and CDR2 FQNEAQ (reference sequence). Trimming took off 3 bases at V and 4 bases at J, with 12 bases between the two ends. This CDR3 has 15 amino acids. CDR3 residues: CASSLAGMGTGELFF. CDR3 nucleotides: TGTGCCAGCAGCTTGGCGGGGATGGGCACCGGGGAGCTGTTTTTT.

The chain recombines TRBV28 with TRBJ1-1; 8 bases align to TRBD1. Losses at the gene ends were 5 bases for V and 9 bases for J; bases not matched to a gene: 8. The CDR3 extends over 13 amino acids. Germline values: CDR1 MDHEN, CDR2 SYDVKM. CDR3: CASSRGARGQAFF. In DNA form, the CDR3 reads TGTGCCAGCAGTCGCGGGGCCAGGGGGCAAGCTTTCTTT.

The J gene is TRBJ2-1, the V gene TRBV6-1; TRBD2 matches at 8 bases. The CDR3 has 15 amino acids. V lost 5 bases to trimming and J lost 6 bases; unmatched junction nucleotides: 9. Germline-derived CDR1 and CDR2 are MNHNS and SASEGT. CDR3 bases: TGTGCCAGCAGTCACGGTTTAGCGGGACCCAATGAGCAGTTCTTC. Protein: CASSHGLAGPNEQFF.

This clonotype was seen ten or more times. The rearrangement uses TRBV10-3 and TRBJ2-7, with TRBD2 matching 10 bases. The CDR3 is 16 residues long. With 2 bases clipped from V and 4 bases from J, the junction kept 8 bases outside the gene matches. The germline V gene encodes CDR1 ENHRY and CDR2 SYGVKD. This CDR3 is CAISEAGSGRPYEQYF. The CDR3 DNA sequence: TGTGCCATCAGTGAGGCGGGTAGCGGGAGGCCATACGAGCAGTACTTC.

In its sample, this clonotype was seen many times. V and J are TRBV28 and TRBJ1-2, with 10 bases fitting TRBD1. CDR3 length: 14 amino acids. V shed 11 bases, J shed 2 bases, and the junction held 8 bases outside the gene matches. Germline V gives CDR1 MDHEN, CDR2 SYDVKM. CDR3 nucleotides: TGTGCCGCGGGGACAGGGGAGACCAACTATGGCTACACCTTC. Protein: CAAGTGETNYGYTF.